This T cell receptor (beta chain) was observed in a study of vaccination effects on CD4 cells after COVID-19 (dated by TCRdb to between 2021 and 2022). Background for the entire study: Two doses of either the BNT162b2 or the mRNA-1273 mRNA SARS-CoV-2 vaccine were administered to participants. SARS-CoV-2 spike-specific CD4+ TCR repertoires were compared before and after mRNA vaccination in COVID-19 convalescent patients and in infection-naive vaccine recipients. A total of 10 COVID-19 convalescent patients and a few SARS-CoV-2-naive healthy vaccine recipients were included in the full study. In the study, cultures from other donors were sequenced using the Oncomine TCR Beta short-read assay on an Illumina iSeq 100.

The protocol used for the library was the immunoSEQ multiplex PCR assay. DNA from the cultured, isolated CD4+ T cells was subjected to TCR beta CDR3 sequencing. The authors' pipeline ran thus. The analysis removed non-productive TCR sequences, trimmed reads to the CDR3 region, and retained only CDR3s that were 7 or more amino acids long. The MANAFEST web app was used to identify antigen-specific clonotypes by comparing expansion in peptide wells with expansion in reference cultures. To be called positive, a clone needed expansion at FDR<0.05 compared with the reference and with all other wells, an odds ratio greater than 5, and a frequency greater than 0.1% in two replicate wells. Clonotypes significantly expanded in SARS-CoV-2 spike wells and in at least one common cold coronavirus spike condition were defined as cross-reactive. CDR3 similarity was assessed by Levenshtein distance with the stringdist R package, and unrooted trees were built with ape in R 3.6.1. The table comes from immuneACCESS by way of TCRdb, which keeps in-frame sequences with V and J called. Part of the clones is missing from these tables; in studies checked, under half for an unresolved V gene and the rest for unknown reasons. The V and J calls and clone size are taken from that table; D and trimming were inferred from the DNA. This sample lists approximately 30,000 clones; roughly two thirds were detected once. The top ten hold around 28% of the sample.

In the ViraFEST assay, PBMC were stimulated with viral peptide pools, and antigen-specific CD4+ T cell clonotypes were then identified by expansion using TCR sequencing. After approximately eleven days of culture, CD4+ T cells were isolated with the EasySep CD4+ T cell isolation kit. Healthy vaccine recipients had no prior SARS-CoV-2 infection, confirmed by negative nucleocapsid antibodies before and after vaccination. Some 2.2 million PBMC per well were cultured in IMDM with about 5.1% human AB serum, 10 IU/ml IL-2 and gentamicin, plus 10 ug/ml peptides. On days 3 and 7, half of the culture medium was replaced with fresh IL-2-containing medium. Unless otherwise noted, each peptide stimulation condition was cultured in triplicate wells. PBMC were separated from whole blood using Ficoll-Paque Plus gradient centrifugation and were then either cryopreserved at -140C or used fresh. The overlapping peptide pools covered the spike proteins of SARS-CoV-2 as well as those of the common cold coronaviruses HCoV-NL63, HCoV-OC43 and HCoV-229E. Genomic DNA was extracted from cultured CD4+ T cells with the QIAamp micro DNA kit.

Taken from the germline V gene, the CDR1 and CDR2 loops are ENHRY and SYGVKD. The junction shows trimming of 2 bases on V and 4 bases on J, plus 8 bases between the germline ends. Measured from the cysteine to the phenylalanine, the CDR3 is 13 residues long. CDR3 DNA only is kept here, 39 bases in frame from base 1. Paper-wide results and their limitations: Both infection-induced and vaccine-induced clones contracted markedly at late post-vaccination timepoints, which is consistent with waning T cell responses. Only a small number of convalescent patients were included, and no early post-infection timepoints were available, which limited the study. Among healthy vaccine recipients, nearly all vaccine-induced clones were SARS-CoV-2 mono-reactive, and just 1 of 255 was cross-reactive with common cold coronaviruses.

With regard to this clone: It lacks a known antigen. Base qualities are not recorded, but no much larger clone differs from it by a single base.

The chain is assembled from TRBV10-3 and TRBJ1-1, with no D gene named confidently. The sample consisted of CD4+ T cells from PBMCs cultured with HCoV-229E spike peptides, taken before COVID-19 vaccination. The cell subset or site label here, explained by the study, means: HCoV-229E spike overlapping peptide pool stimulation. The TCR originated in a human donor who received a COVID-19 vaccine. The DNA sequence is TGTGCCATCAGTGAGAGGAAAGGCACTGAAGCTTTCTTT. Its amino acids are CAISERKGTEAFF.